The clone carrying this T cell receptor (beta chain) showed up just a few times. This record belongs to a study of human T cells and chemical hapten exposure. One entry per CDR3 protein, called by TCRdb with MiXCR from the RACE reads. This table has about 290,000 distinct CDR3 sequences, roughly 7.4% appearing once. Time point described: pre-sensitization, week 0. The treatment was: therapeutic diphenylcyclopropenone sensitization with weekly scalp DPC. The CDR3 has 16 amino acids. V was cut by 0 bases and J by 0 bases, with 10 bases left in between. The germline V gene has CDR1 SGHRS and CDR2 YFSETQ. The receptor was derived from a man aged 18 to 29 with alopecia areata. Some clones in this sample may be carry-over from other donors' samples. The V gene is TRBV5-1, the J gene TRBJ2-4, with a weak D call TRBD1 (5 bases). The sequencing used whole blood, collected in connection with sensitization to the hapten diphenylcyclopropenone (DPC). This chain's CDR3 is CASSLDGAVAKNIQYF. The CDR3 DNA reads TGCGCCAGCAGCTTGGATGGGGCGGTAGCCAAAAACATTCAGTACTTC.